The TCR beta chain under discussion was sequenced for a study of Ad26.COV2.S vaccination and SARS-CoV-2 variants. Turning to the study itself: By the intramuscular route, Ad26.COV2.S was given once, or twice 56 days apart. Study outcomes and limitations: The TCR-based breadth and depth measures might underestimate overall T cell responses. Similar non-spike TCR breadth was seen in vaccine and placebo recipients. Placebo recipients had lower spike-specific TCR breadth than vaccine recipients.

This CDR3 region has 14 residues. After removal of 2 bases from V and 10 bases from J, the junction contained 5 bases not matched to a gene. CDR1 is SGHRS, CDR2 YFSETQ, per germline. Details on this clone: Its cognate antigen is unknown.

Only in-frame clones appear in the TCRdb table, and some are missing; sequencing was by immunoSEQ multiplex PCR. The table records roughly 500,000 clones, approximately 89% of them present only once. Treatment given: around 19 received Ad26.COV2.S at low or high dose, single or two shots; roughly 5 received placebo; per-sample allocation not given. Day 63 following the first vaccine or placebo injection was when the samples were taken. This TCR was recovered from a person between 18 and 60 years old who received the Ad26.COV2.S COVID-19 vaccine or a placebo. Sequencing used peripheral blood, obtained in a trial of Ad26.COV2.S vaccine versus placebo. The chain is built from TRBV5-1 and TRBJ2-1; TRBD2 aligns across 11 bases. CDR3 region: CASSFSGGASEQFF. DNA for the CDR3: TGCGCCAGCAGCTTTAGCGGGGGGGCCTCAGAGCAGTTCTTC.